Shown below are 15 T cell receptor beta chains from a single sample sequenced in a study of T cells expressing NK-cell markers (TCRdb year 2020). The library was made by 5' RACE. Sequencer: Illumina HiSeq 2000. The reads went through TCRdb reprocessing, and each CDR3 protein sequence gets one entry with no DNA. The table kept for this sample lists a few hundred thousand distinct CDR3 sequences. Together, the top ten hold roughly 5.4% of the sample. Sequencing was carried out using blood T cells: a sorted CD56 or NKG2C T cell subset, CD4+ or CD8+ T cells, or bulk PBMC T cells (not recorded which). These receptor sequences come from a man between 18 and 69 years old in good health.

V and J are TRBV11-3 and TRBJ2-1; without DNA, the TCRdb call of TRBD1 cannot be checked. From germline, CDR1 is SGHNT and CDR2 YENEEA. The CDR3 totals 14 residues. The CDR3 reads CASSWRPGDNEQFF.

The V call is TRBV19, the J call TRBJ2-3; as DNA is missing, the TRBD1 call by TCRdb cannot be tested. From germline, CDR1 is LNHDA and CDR2 SQIVND (reference sequence). The CDR3 is 15 residues long. Here the CDR3 reads CASSAGARWADTQYF.

Here the CDR3 reads CASSQVFRRGEQFF. The gene calls are TRBV4-1 and TRBJ2-1. This CDR3 contains 14 residues. In germline, CDR1 is MGHRA, CDR2 YSYEKL.

This rearrangement joins TRBV21-1 to TRBJ1-6. TRBV21-1 is assigned pseudogene status. This CDR3 is 14 amino acids long. Here the CDR3 reads CASSNRLHNSPLHF.

The chain joins TRBV11-1 to TRBJ1-3. The germline V gene encodes CDR1 SGHAT and CDR2 FQDESV (reference sequence). This CDR3 region has 18 residues. The CDR3 loop reads CASSSQFSPYHSGNTIYF. Variable domain in full (rest from reference TRBV11-1 and TRBJ1-3): EAEVAQSPRYKITEKSQAVAFWCDPISGHATLYWYRQILGQGPELLVQFQDESVVDDSQLPKDRFSAERLKGVDSTLKIQPAELGDSAMYLCASSSQFSPYHSGNTIYFGEGSWLTVV.

This sequence joins TRBV6-1 and TRBJ1-5; the TCRdb call, TRBD1, lacks DNA for checking. CDR1 is MNHNS, CDR2 SASEGT, per germline. The CDR3 runs 15 residues. The CDR3 protein is CASRDQTGNFAPQHF.

This rearrangement joins TRBV20-1 to TRBJ2-2; TCRdb designates TRBD2, a call that cannot be tested without DNA. The CDR3 contains 15 residues. Germline V gene sequence: CDR1 DFQATT, CDR2 SNEGSKA (reference sequence). The CDR3 reads CSAPGLAGETGELFF.

The genes are TRBV20-1 and TRBJ2-7; TCRdb's D call, TRBD1, is unchecked because there is no DNA. From germline, CDR1 is DFQATT and CDR2 SNEGSKA (reference sequence). The CDR3 runs 11 residues. CDR3 sequence: CSASTREQQYF.

The rearrangement links TRBV2 to TRBJ2-1; TCRdb names TRBD1, which stays unverified in the absence of DNA. This CDR3 has 14 residues. Germline loops: CDR1 SNHLY, CDR2 FYNNEI. This CDR3 is CASRPGQSNNEQFF.

This chain uses TRBV20-1 with TRBJ2-5; the TCRdb D gene call, TRBD2, has no DNA to confirm it. The germline V gene encodes CDR1 DFQATT and CDR2 SNEGSKA (reference sequence). CDR3 length: 15 amino acids. CDR3 in amino acids: CSAPTSGGAQETQYF.

J is TRBJ2-2 and V is TRBV5-8; as DNA is missing, the TRBD1 call by TCRdb cannot be tested. This CDR3 contains 15 residues. Germline loops: CDR1 SGHTS, CDR2 YDEGEE. The CDR3 protein is CASRPRQGWAGELFF.

The V and J genes are TRBV2 and TRBJ1-4; no DNA is available, so the TRBD1 call from TCRdb remains unchecked. Looked up from germline, CDR1 is SNHLY and CDR2 is FYNNEI. This CDR3 comprises 14 residues. The CDR3 protein is CASTLDRGHEKLFF.

CDR3 in amino acids: CASSSGLAGSSEQFF. V and J are TRBV11-3 and TRBJ2-1; checking the TCRdb D call of TRBD2 is not possible without DNA. The length of the CDR3 is 15 residues. Germline CDR1 SGHNT, CDR2 YENEEA.

The genes are TRBV5-1 and TRBJ2-3; there is no DNA to check the TCRdb D call of TRBD2. This CDR3 comprises 15 residues. Germline V gene lookup returns CDR1 SGHRS and CDR2 YFSETQ. The CDR3 loop is CASSLTDYFTDTQYF.

The chain joins TRBV7-8 to TRBJ2-3; the D gene TCRdb calls, TRBD2, cannot be checked with no DNA. This CDR3 has 15 amino acids. Germline V gene lookup returns CDR1 SGHVS and CDR2 FQNEAQ. CDR3: CATQPTSGRTDTQYF.